These 7 T cell receptor beta chains were all obtained from the same sample, sequenced in a study of early T cells in non-severe SARS-CoV-2 infection. TCRdb independently ran MiXCR on the 5' RACE reads; one entry per CDR3 protein. This sample yields fewer than 110,000 distinct CDR3 sequences, of which around 10% are seen a single time; roughly 7.5% belongs to the top ten. What was sequenced was whole blood. The receptors originated from an adult who was a healthcare worker with PCR-confirmed SARS-CoV-2 infection or an uninfected control (not recorded which).

The table lists this clonotype with a few counts. The chain couples TRBV7-8 to TRBJ2-7, with D unresolved. The V gene's germline CDR1 is SGHVS and CDR2 FQNEAQ. The CDR3 sequence is 15 residues long. The ends were cut back, 2 bases at V and 0 bases at J, with 11 bases in the middle. CDR3 residues: CASSLRRLVSYEQYF. The CDR3, as DNA: TGTGCCAGCAGCTTAAGACGCTTAGTCTCCTACGAGCAGTACTTC.

This chain connects TRBV20-1 to TRBJ2-7, with D possibly matching TRBD1 (6 bases). The CDR3 spans 12 residues. Germline V gene data show CDR1 as DFQATT and CDR2 as SNEGSKA (reference sequence). Trimming removed 4 bases at V and 6 bases at J, with 13 bases between. The CDR3 protein is CSANLQGREQYF. CDR3 DNA sequence: TGCAGTGCTAACCTACAGGGCCGCGAGCAGTACTTC.

This clonotype was seen ten or more times. The gene calls are TRBV18 and TRBJ2-3; 9 nucleotides line up with TRBD2. Germline-derived CDR1 and CDR2 are KGHSH and LQKENI. The length of the CDR3 is 16 residues. V lost 4 bases and J lost 4; bases outside the gene matches: 9. The CDR3 DNA follows: TGTGCCAGCTCACGAGGCGGGACTAGCAGCGCAGATACGCAGTATTTT. Encoded protein: CASSRGGTSSADTQYF.

The chain recombines TRBV5-1 with TRBJ2-5; D unclear. This CDR3 is 15 amino acids long. CDR1 and CDR2 (germline): SGHRS, YFSETQ. Trimming removed 4 bases from V and 2 bases from J, with 15 bases in between. The CDR3 nucleotides are TGCGCCAGCAGCAGAGAGAGAGCTCCTCAAGAGACCCAGTACTTC. It translates to CASSRERAPQETQYF.

This chain links TRBV20-1 with TRBJ2-6, with D uncertain. The CDR3 sequence is 19 residues long. The V and J ends lost 6 bases and 0 bases respectively, with 24 bases between them. Germline loops: CDR1 DFQATT, CDR2 SNEGSKA (reference sequence). CDR3 loop: CSAITPSAGRLSGANVLTF. DNA of the CDR3: TGCAGTGCCATCACCCCCAGTGCCGGGCGCCTCTCTGGGGCCAACGTCCTGACTTTC.

This clonotype came up many times. V usage is TRBV6-2 or TRBV6-3 and J usage is TRBJ2-4; D unclear. CDR3 length: 14 amino acids. V lost 8 bases and J 1 base, leaving 12 bases between the germline ends. Per the germline V gene, CDR1 is MNHEY and CDR2 is SVGEGT. The CDR3 DNA reads as TGTGCCAGCGGATTACAAGGCGCCAAAAACATTCAGTACTTC. Its translation is CASGLQGAKNIQYF.

There are many counts of this clonotype. The CDR3 DNA reads as TGTGCCAGCAGCTTATCACGGGGTGGAGTGACCCAGTACTTC. The encoded protein is CASSLSRGGVTQYF. J is TRBJ2-5 and V is TRBV11-2; D may be TRBD2 (5 bases). The CDR3 runs 14 residues. Germline CDR1 is SGHAT and CDR2 is FQNNGV. The V and J ends lost 2 bases and 7 bases respectively, with 14 bases between them. The full variable domain, rest sourced from reference TRBV11-2 and TRBJ2-5, is EAGVAQSPRYKIIEKRQSVAFWCNPISGHATLYWYQQILGQGPKLLIQFQNNGVVDDSQLPKDRFSAERLKGVDSTLKIQPAKLEDSAVYLCASSLSRGGVTQYFGPGTRLLVL.